This T cell receptor (beta chain) was identified during a study of blood T cells in healthy people across ages (dated by TCRdb to between 2015 and 2017). Context from the whole study: In model experiments, template switching captured roughly one uniquely barcoded TCR beta cDNA molecule for every two T cells. The study measured age-related changes in TCR beta repertoire diversity using deep sequencing normalized with unique cDNA molecular identifiers. The donors were split into four age groups: young (average around 15 years), middle-aged (39), aged (approximately 59) and long-lived (approximately 80). Using the same blood draw, the study looked at two additional independent replicas of 1 million unique cDNA reads for two donors, one aged 18 to 30 and the other aged 80 or older. The paper as a whole reports these results and caveats: Observed TCR beta diversity per million T cells fell roughly linearly with age, and a significant reduction was already apparent by age approximately 41. Observed TCR beta diversity correlated strongly with the percentage of naive T cells measured by flow cytometry. Because profiling used bulk unsorted PBMCs, naive and antigen-experienced compartments could not be compared conclusively. Because the CMV infection status of the donors was unknown, age-related changes in expanded clonotypes may potentially have been confounded. Estimates of total diversity from one million sequenced T cells were regarded as lower bounds and underestimates. Compared with the aged group, the long-lived group had more naive CD4+ T cells, fewer expanded clones and increased TCR diversity, a pattern suggesting age selection.

The CDR1 and CDR2 encoded by the germline V gene are LGHNA and YSLEER. The CDR3 goes from the cysteine to the phenylalanine over 13 residues. CDR3 DNA only is kept here, 39 bases in frame from base 1. At the junction V is shortened by 2 bases and J by 7 bases, with 11 bases in between. This clonotype was seen more than once but under ten times. It has no known antigen specificity. No much larger clonotype is one base removed from it; base qualities were not supplied. Library preparation employed 5' RACE. The sample was run on an Illumina HiSeq 2500. The second PCR ran for about 6 to 12 cycles and used a J-beta primer mix along with a sample-barcoded 5' primer. Each TCR beta cDNA molecule received a unique molecular identifier from a template-switch 5' adaptor carrying 12 random nucleotides. At least 2.5 million CDR3-containing paired-end reads were obtained from each sample. First-strand cDNA was synthesized from all RNA with the Mint cDNA synthesis kit, primed by a TRBC-specific oligonucleotide. After uracil-DNA glycosylase treatment, a first 18-cycle PCR used universal primers M1SS and BC2_uni_R on all cDNA. Regarding the original processing steps: Normalization of each sample was performed by random selection of 1 million high-quality reads, each carrying a distinct molecular identifier. Reads with shared molecular identifiers were discarded instead of being binned into consensus sequences. MiTCR, set to a Q25 quality threshold and the strictest error-elimination algorithm, was used for CDR3 identification, clonotype clustering and error correction. A nonparametric unseen species model with Euler transformation was used to estimate a lower bound on total TCR beta diversity. Using fastp at Q25 and MiXCR, TCRdb reprocessed the public reads and kept productive beta chains. For every CDR3 protein sequence, its rows merge into one entry that carries the most common genes and DNA. These V and J calls originate from TCRdb's pipeline instead of the authors' own analysis. The sample has around 1,000,000 distinct CDR3 sequences on record, roughly 24% of them singletons. In total, the top ten clones hold less than 0.75% of the sample.

Systemically healthy Caucasian individuals from Russia, roughly 40 in total and aged 6 to 90 years, were included as donors. Around 10 milliliters of peripheral blood were collected from each donor into EDTA-treated Vacutainer tubes. Ficoll-Paque density-gradient centrifugation was used to isolate PBMCs, with at least 6.5 million per sample. Trizol reagent was used to extract total RNA from the PBMCs, yielding at least 5 micrograms per sample. Naive CD45RAhigh/CD27high T cell percentages were measured by flow cytometry on a PBMC aliquot from every donor. These data were also filed under a second study, of T cells of mothers and their children. The second paper states: Nine systemically healthy Caucasian individuals served as donors, namely three mothers together with their six children. cDNA synthesis used all of the extracted RNA, with roughly 1.5 ug of RNA in each 15 ul reaction. In the second PCR, the M1S primer added sample barcodes and 2-4 random nucleotides. Over 8.5 million TCR beta CDR3 reads were obtained for each mother, and 2.7 million or so reads were obtained for each child. Thymic selection shapes the output of TCR recombination in a similar way in related and unrelated pairs, and inherited differences have a minor effect. Normalized repertoire overlap in related mother-child pairs was always slightly higher than in unrelated mother-child pairs, but the difference was never significant. With a sensitivity of approximately 100 clones per million clonotypes, no persistent microchimeric T cell clones were detected. Deep NGS was used in the study to compare the TCR beta repertoires of mothers and children and to look for features that separate related mother-child pairs from unrelated individuals. The mean age was about 37 +/- 4 years for the mothers and around 11 +/- 4 years for the children. After adapter ligation was performed with NEBNext reagents, the libraries were sequenced on an Illumina HiSeq 2000 with 100+100 nt paired-end reads. To avoid cross-contamination, the mother libraries and the child libraries were prepared a month apart and sequenced in separate runs. Between about 500,000 and 2,100,000 distinct TCR beta clonotypes were identified per donor. Naive TCR beta clonotypes were estimated from low-frequency clonotypes matched to each donor's FACS-determined naive share, without sorting.

Here the chain combines TRBV4-3 and TRBJ1-2; the D gene remains uncertain. Material: blood. The source is a girl aged 2 to 10 in good health. In nucleotide form, the sequence is TGCGCCAGCAGCCAAACACATTCTTCTGGCTACACCTTC. It specifies CASSQTHSSGYTF.